What follows are 30 T cell receptor beta chains derived from one specimen sequenced in a study of identical twins. MiXCR, applied by TCRdb to the 5' RACE reads, yields one record per CDR3 protein. Among about 690,000 distinct CDR3 sequences, approximately 21% were seen once, and the ten largest hold roughly 4%. This same sample was also part of a study on T cells expressing NK-cell markers.

The sample taken for sequencing was PBMCs. Every receptor here comes from a woman aged 18 to 35 in good health.

The chain combines TRBV20-1 with TRBJ2-1, with TRBD2 identical over 12 bases. This CDR3 is 15 amino acids long. Germline values: CDR1 DFQATT, CDR2 SNEGSKA (reference sequence). V gave up 2 bases and J gave up 5 bases; unmatched junction bases: 4. CDR3 nucleotide sequence: TGCAGTGCTAGACAGACTAGCGGGAGCGACAATGAGCAGTTCTTC. It encodes CSARQTSGSDNEQFF.

This clonotype was counted between two and nine times. The J gene is TRBJ1-5, the V gene TRBV7-8; D is unclear. V lost 7 bases to trimming and J lost 6 bases, with 16 bases between them. There are 14 residues in the CDR3. Germline V gene lookup returns CDR1 SGHVS and CDR2 FQNEAQ. CDR3: CASTEGWIGQPQHF. The CDR3 region has the DNA TGTGCCAGCACCGAAGGTTGGATCGGTCAGCCCCAGCATTTT.

The chain combines TRBV11-3 with TRBJ1-6, with TRBD1 matching 8 bases. CDR3 length: 14 amino acids. The germline V gene has CDR1 SGHNT and CDR2 YENEEA. V shed 3 bases and J 9 bases; nucleotides not matched to a gene: 4. The CDR3 here is CASSFTGGFSPLHF. The CDR3 DNA sequence: TGTGCCAGCAGCTTCACAGGGGGTTTTTCACCCCTCCACTTT.

This chain uses TRBV20-1 with TRBJ2-5; weak D call: TRBD1 (5 bases). The length of the CDR3 is 14 residues. Germline V lookup: CDR1 DFQATT, CDR2 SNEGSKA (reference sequence). V was cut by 0 bases and J by 1 base, with 9 bases left in between. As DNA, the CDR3 is TGCAGTGCTAGAGAACACAGGCTCCAAGAGACCCAGTACTTC. Amino acids: CSAREHRLQETQYF.

This clonotype was seen more than once but under ten times. The chain has TRBV7-9 and TRBJ2-1; D unclear. CDR1 SEHNR and CDR2 FQNEAQ come from the germline V gene (reference sequence). This CDR3 is 14 amino acids long. V shed 5 bases and J shed 7 bases, with 15 bases lying between them. The chain's CDR3 is CASSHESLGNEQFF. The DNA of the CDR3 is TGTGCCAGCAGCCACGAGAGCCTGGGGAATGAGCAGTTCTTC.

This clonotype was detected only a few times. This chain connects TRBV5-1 to TRBJ2-1; D is tentatively TRBD1 or TRBD2 (5 bases each). Germline values: CDR1 SGHRS, CDR2 YFSETQ. The germline V and J ends were trimmed by 1 base and 3 bases, with 14 bases remaining between them. The CDR3 contains 16 residues. The CDR3: CASSLNGASSYNEQFF. The CDR3 DNA reads as TGCGCCAGCAGCTTGAACGGGGCTAGCAGCTACAATGAGCAGTTCTTC.

This CDR3 is CASSLPRTGNYNEQFF. The CDR3, as DNA: TGCGCCAGCAGCTTGCCACGGACAGGGAACTACAATGAGCAGTTCTTC. The rearrangement uses TRBV5-1 and TRBJ2-1, with 8 bases lining up with TRBD1. Germline V gene lookup returns CDR1 SGHRS and CDR2 YFSETQ. V lost 1 base to trimming and J lost 3 bases; unmatched junction nucleotides: 6. This CDR3 contains 16 residues.

The gene calls are TRBV2 and TRBJ1-5; the D gene is possibly TRBD1 (6 bases). This CDR3 region has 16 residues. CDR1 is SNHLY and CDR2 is FYNNEI in the germline V gene. Deletions cut 5 bases from V and 4 bases from J, with 18 bases between. The CDR3 DNA reads TGTGCCAGCAGTCTTTTTCCGGGACATCCTAATCAGCCCCAGCATTTT. Amino acids: CASSLFPGHPNQPQHF.

The rearrangement links TRBV6-6 to TRBJ2-7; D is undetermined. This CDR3 is 10 amino acids long. Germline lookup yields CDR1 MNHNY and CDR2 SVGAGI (reference sequence). V was pared by 8 bases and J by 6 bases, with 8 bases between. The CDR3 loop reads CASADREQYF. Written as DNA, the CDR3 is TGTGCCAGCGCGGATCGCGAGCAGTACTTC.

This chain joins TRBV20-1 and TRBJ2-1; D is perhaps TRBD1 (6 bases). The V end lost 6 bases, the J end lost 15 bases, and 15 bases lay between the germline ends. Germline-derived CDR1 and CDR2 are DFQATT and SNEGSKA (reference sequence). The CDR3 has 10 residues. CDR3 nucleotides: TGCAGTGCGCGGACAGCCCTCCCGTTCTTC. Its translation is CSARTALPFF.

In this sample, this clonotype turned up a few times. V gene TRBV20-1 combines with J gene TRBJ2-7, with no clear D. The CDR3 consists of 16 residues. V was pared by 1 base and J by 0 bases, with 16 bases between. CDR1 and CDR2 from the germline V gene are DFQATT and SNEGSKA (reference sequence). CDR3 DNA: TGCAGTGCTAGAGCCCCCTCAGCAGTGAGCTCCTACGAGCAGTACTTC. Amino acids: CSARAPSAVSSYEQYF.

The J gene is TRBJ2-3, the V gene TRBV9; D gene ambiguous. V lost 0 bases, J lost 4 bases, and 9 bases lay in between. The CDR3 has 14 amino acids. Germline V gene data show CDR1 as SGDLS and CDR2 as YYNGEE. As DNA, the CDR3 is TGTGCCAGCAGCGTAGAGGGCCTGGCAGATACGCAGTATTTT. This codes for CASSVEGLADTQYF.

The rearrangement links TRBV2 to TRBJ2-3; D is undetermined. Germline assignment: CDR1 SNHLY and CDR2 FYNNEI. CDR3 size: 13 residues. The V end lost 3 bases, the J end lost 5 bases, and 9 bases lay between the germline ends. CDR3 nucleotide sequence: TGTGCCAGCAGTGAGTTCGGATTAGATACGCAGTATTTT. Its protein product is CASSEFGLDTQYF.

This clonotype has only one observation. This chain links TRBV7-9 with TRBJ2-3, with TRBD1 matching over 11 bases. With 5 bases clipped from V and 4 bases from J, the junction kept 8 bases outside the gene matches. Germline V gene lookup returns CDR1 SEHNR and CDR2 FQNEAQ (reference sequence). The CDR3 loop spans 16 amino acids. CDR3 residues: CASSQRTGGVPDTQYF. The CDR3, as DNA: TGTGCCAGCAGCCAGAGGACAGGGGGCGTTCCAGATACGCAGTATTTT.

The rearrangement uses TRBV9 and TRBJ2-7; D call uncertain. The CDR3 is made up of 13 amino acids. The germline V and J ends were trimmed by 0 bases and 2 bases, with 6 bases remaining between them. Germline assignment: CDR1 SGDLS and CDR2 YYNGEE. The CDR3 DNA is TGTGCCAGCAGCGTAGAATCGACCTACGAGCAGTACTTC. Encoded protein: CASSVESTYEQYF.

The J gene is TRBJ2-3, the V gene TRBV12-3 or TRBV12-4; 11 nucleotides line up with TRBD2. V lost 6 bases, J lost 2 bases, and 10 bases stayed unmatched. The CDR3 is 17 residues long. In nucleotides, the CDR3 is TGTGCCAGCAGCACTGACCGACTAGCGGGGTACACAGATACGCAGTATTTT. It is translated as CASSTDRLAGYTDTQYF.

This clonotype occurred a few times. V gene TRBV10-3 combines with J gene TRBJ2-3; 7 bases are shared with TRBD1. CDR1 and CDR2 (germline): ENHRY, SYGVKD. CDR3 length equals 14 residues. Unmatched junction bases numbered 13, after V lost 10 bases and J lost 6 bases. The CDR3 sequence: CANSRTGLADTQYF. The DNA for the CDR3 is TGTGCCAACTCGAGGACAGGCTTGGCGGATACGCAGTATTTT.

This clonotype was observed a few times. The chain employs TRBV20-1 and TRBJ2-7, with TRBD1 matching over 8 bases. J lost 4 bases, V lost 6 bases, and 11 bases had no gene match. CDR3 length: 14 amino acids. Germline V lookup: CDR1 DFQATT, CDR2 SNEGSKA (reference sequence). The CDR3 loop reads CSAGGSDRAYEQYF. The CDR3 DNA follows: TGCAGTGCGGGGGGTTCGGACAGGGCGTACGAGCAGTACTTC.

The chain links TRBV7-9 to TRBJ2-1, with 7 bases fitting TRBD2. J gave up 10 bases and V 7 bases, and 13 bases lay outside the gene matches. This CDR3 is built from 14 residues. Germline-derived CDR1 and CDR2 are SEHNR and FQNEAQ (reference sequence). The CDR3 sequence: CASTPNNGGKEQFF. The CDR3 DNA reads as TGTGCCAGCACCCCAAACAACGGGGGGAAAGAGCAGTTCTTC.

This clonotype was observed a few times. The V gene is TRBV20-1, the J gene TRBJ1-1; no clear D. V lost 4 bases and J lost 1, with 13 bases in between. Germline CDR1 is DFQATT and CDR2 is SNEGSKA (reference sequence). The CDR3 is made up of 14 amino acids. For the CDR3, the DNA is TGCAGTGCTAAAGTGGATTACGGGAACACTGAAGCTTTCTTT. As protein: CSAKVDYGNTEAFF.

The chain carries TRBV5-1 and TRBJ2-7, with a tentative D call TRBD2 (6 bases). Trimming took 3 bases from V and 6 from J, leaving 16 bases between them. Germline V gives CDR1 SGHRS, CDR2 YFSETQ. This CDR3 contains 14 residues. The CDR3 coding sequence is TGCGCCAGCAGCTCGGGACTGCTCTTACCCGAGCAGTACTTC. It translates to CASSSGLLLPEQYF.

Ten or more counts support this clonotype. The rearrangement joins TRBV7-9 to TRBJ1-1; 8 nucleotides line up with TRBD1. Trimming took 5 bases from V and 0 from J; bases not matched to a gene: 5. The V gene's germline CDR1 is SEHNR and CDR2 FQNEAQ (reference sequence). The CDR3 length is 15 residues. The CDR3 is CASSPRQGLNTEAFF. CDR3 in DNA: TGTGCCAGCAGCCCTAGACAGGGGCTGAACACTGAAGCTTTCTTT.

This chain connects TRBV15 to TRBJ1-5, with 9 bases identical to TRBD1. CDR1 and CDR2 from the germline V gene are LNHNV and YYDKDF (reference sequence). J gave up 7 bases and V 0 bases, and 7 bases lay outside the gene matches. This CDR3 contains 16 residues. CDR3 region: CATSREGQGTGQPQHF. The CDR3 DNA is TGTGCCACCAGCAGAGAGGGACAGGGTACCGGGCAGCCCCAGCATTTT.

The V and J genes are TRBV4-2 and TRBJ2-7; D is unclear. Germline V CDR1 and CDR2: LGHNA, YNFKEQ. CDR3 length: 16 amino acids. V was cut by 0 bases and J by 6 bases, with 18 bases left in between. CDR3 sequence: CASSQDPALYPVEQYF. CDR3 coding DNA: TGTGCCAGCAGCCAAGATCCGGCACTCTACCCCGTCGAGCAGTACTTC.

In its sample, this clonotype was seen a few times. The chain has TRBV20-1 and TRBJ2-5; no clear D. Germline assignment: CDR1 DFQATT and CDR2 SNEGSKA (reference sequence). The CDR3 consists of 11 residues. Trimming removed 5 bases at V and 13 bases at J, with 17 bases between. The CDR3 DNA is TGCAGTGCTGCCCGGACCCTCAACGTGTACTTC. Translated, it gives CSAARTLNVYF.

The chain has TRBV6-4 and TRBJ2-2; either TRBD1 or TRBD2 may supply D (6 bases each). V shed 5 bases and J shed 0 bases, with 13 bases lying between them. This CDR3 contains 16 residues. Germline lookup yields CDR1 MRHNA and CDR2 SNTAGT. The CDR3 nucleotides read TGTGCCAGCAGTCACCGGGGGCCTCCGAACACCGGGGAGCTGTTTTTT. Protein product: CASSHRGPPNTGELFF.

This clonotype occurred a few times. The chain is built from TRBV24-1 and TRBJ2-3; D remains ambiguous. The CDR3 runs 11 residues. Trimming shortened V by 10 bases and J by 10 bases, and 14 bases separated the two germline ends. Germline CDR1 is KGHDR and CDR2 is SFDVKD. CDR3 bases: TGTGCCACTGGGCACGGCGAAGCGCAGTATTTT. This sequence encodes CATGHGEAQYF.

V is TRBV7-2 and J is TRBJ2-7; D is possibly TRBD1 (5 bases). Germline CDR1 and CDR2: SGHTA and FQGNSA. This CDR3 is 16 amino acids long. V was pared by 6 bases and J by 6 bases, with 24 bases between. The CDR3 region has the DNA TGTGCCAGCAGTTACTCCCAGACAGTGCCCGGCGGCGAGCAGTACTTC. This translates into CASSYSQTVPGGEQYF.

This clonotype was recorded once. This rearrangement joins TRBV25-1 to TRBJ2-7; D is ambiguous. The CDR3 length is 17 residues. The V end lost 5 bases, the J end lost 3 bases, and 23 bases lay between the germline ends. Germline-derived CDR1 and CDR2 are MGHDK and SYGVNS. In nucleotides, the CDR3 is TGTGCCAGCAGTCCCCGGACGACGACGGGTTTCATCTACGAGCAGTACTTC. This gives the protein CASSPRTTTGFIYEQYF.

In its sample, this clonotype was seen a few times. The CDR3 region is CAVQPGSANEQFF. For the CDR3, the DNA is TGTGCCGTCCAGCCCGGGAGCGCAAATGAGCAGTTCTTC. The V gene is TRBV10-3, the J gene TRBJ2-1; possible D gene TRBD2, 6 bases. Per the germline V gene, CDR1 is ENHRY and CDR2 is SYGVKD. V was shortened by 11 bases and J by 7 bases, with 18 bases between the two germline ends. There are 13 residues in the CDR3.